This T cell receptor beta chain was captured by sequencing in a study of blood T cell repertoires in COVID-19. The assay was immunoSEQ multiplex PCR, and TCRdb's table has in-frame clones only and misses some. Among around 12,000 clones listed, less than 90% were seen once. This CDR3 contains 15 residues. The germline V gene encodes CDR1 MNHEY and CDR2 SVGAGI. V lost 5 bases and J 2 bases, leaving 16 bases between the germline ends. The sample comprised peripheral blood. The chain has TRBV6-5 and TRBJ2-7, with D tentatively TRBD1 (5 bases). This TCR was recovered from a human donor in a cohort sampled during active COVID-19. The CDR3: CASSPYQGVAYEQYF. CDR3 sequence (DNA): TGTGCCAGCAGTCCCTACCAGGGTGTTGCCTACGAGCAGTACTTC.